This T cell receptor (beta chain) was retrieved from a study of metastatic and nonmetastatic thyroid tumors. Looking at the study overall: Malignant thyroid and benign thyroid patients provided blood and tumor or nodule tissue whose repertoires were compared. Study observations and caveats: Malignant tumors reportedly showed significantly higher TCR beta diversity than benign nodules in both blood and tumor.

Trimming took 5 bases from V and 1 from J; bases not matched to a gene: 12. Germline V lookup: CDR1 LNHDA, CDR2 SQIVND (reference sequence). The CDR3 is made up of 18 amino acids. This clone was seen ten or more times. Its antigen is as yet unknown. Original handling: A papillary thyroid cancer distant-metastasis classifier was built from CDR3 differences across clinicopathological groups. TCRdb ran MiXCR on the PCR reads. These V and J calls rely on TCRdb rather than the paper's analysis. This table holds roughly 40,000 clones, 18% found once. Each patient went into thyroid surgery without having received any treatment.

The TCR was taken from a female donor with papillary thyroid cancer or a benign thyroid nodule (not recorded which). Some clones in this sample may be carry-over from other donors' samples. The gene calls are TRBV19 and TRBJ2-2, with TRBD2 matching over 8 bases. The sample was tumor tissue. The CDR3 region has the DNA TGTGCCAGTAGTCGATACCAGCGGGAGCTATTGAACACCGGGGAGCTGTTTTTT. Its protein product is CASSRYQRELLNTGELFF.